This TCR beta chain was captured in a study of response to subunit inactivated influenza vaccine. General study points: Few new T cells, the authors suggested, are recruited by each seasonal influenza vaccination.

Turning to this clonotype: Its antigen is not identified.

Germline values: CDR1 SGHDN, CDR2 FVKESK. This CDR3 has 11 residues. Trimming stripped 1 base from V and 7 bases from J, with 1 base between. Via MiXCR, TCRdb re-called the RT-PCR reads, giving one row per CDR3 protein. Of about 520,000 distinct CDR3 sequences detected, roughly 7.9% appear once; the ten largest clones hold around 12%. The receptor's source is a man between 50 and 75 years old who received an inactivated influenza vaccine. The input for sequencing was PBMCs from blood, taken approximately 25 months after vaccination. The chain recombines TRBV14 with TRBJ1-4; no firm D call. Written as DNA, the CDR3 is TGTGCCAGCAGCCAAGCTGAAAAACTGTTTTTT. Translation: CASSQAEKLFF.